This T cell receptor (beta chain) derives from a study of blood T cell repertoires in COVID-19. About the research overall: T cells, B-cell-depleted T cells, or PBMCs provided the cDNA or gDNA that served as material.

The CDR3 has 16 residues. Germline CDR1 is LNHDA and CDR2 is SQIVND (reference sequence). Trimming removed 3 bases from V and 6 bases from J; junction bases left unmatched: 11. Repertoires were generated with immunoSEQ multiplex PCR, while TCRdb's copy carries only in-frame clones and drops some. The data show hundreds of thousands of clones, around 88% seen once. The sample consisted of peripheral blood. The TCR comes from a woman in her 30s who had recovered from COVID-19. V and J are TRBV19 and TRBJ2-1, with 7 bases that match TRBD1. The CDR3 sequence is CASSIKGQEVINEQFF. The CDR3 DNA is TGTGCCAGTAGTATTAAAGGACAGGAGGTTATCAATGAGCAGTTCTTC. The variable domain in full, with the rest retrieved from reference TRBV19 and TRBJ2-1, is DGGITQSPKYLFRKEGQNVTLSCEQNLNHDAMYWYRQDPGQGLRLIYYSQIVNDFQKGDIAEGYSVSREKKESFPLTVTSAQKNPTAFYLCASSIKGQEVINEQFFGPGTRLTVL.